Shown below are 30 T cell receptor beta chains from a single sample sequenced in a study of shared clonotypes between healthy human individuals. Here immunoSEQ multiplex PCR was the method, and the copy in TCRdb shows in-frame clones only, minus some. This sample has about 2.4 million clones, with more than 80% found just once. The sample comprised naive CD4+ T cells sorted from blood. Regarding subset: CD45RA+ positively selected. The receptor set was obtained from a man aged 18 to 29 in good health.

The V call is TRBV2, the J call TRBJ2-3, with 10 bases lining up with TRBD2. The CDR3 extends over 14 amino acids. J lost 4 bases, V lost 5 bases, and 3 bases had no gene match. Germline values: CDR1 SNHLY, CDR2 FYNNEI. The CDR3 coding sequence is TGTGCCAGCAGTTTGAGCGGGAGGGCAGATACGCAGTATTTT. Encoded protein: CASSLSGRADTQYF.

The chain employs TRBV6-5 and TRBJ2-1; 8 bases align to TRBD1. The CDR3 totals 14 residues. J gave up 7 bases and V 0 bases, and 2 bases lay outside the gene matches. Looked up from germline, CDR1 is MNHEY and CDR2 is SVGAGI. CDR3 sequence: CASSYSDRDNEQFF. CDR3 DNA sequence: TGTGCCAGCAGTTACTCGGACAGGGATAATGAGCAGTTCTTC.

Remarks on this clone: In the same sample, other DNA sequences code for this CDR3. This chain joins TRBV5-4 and TRBJ2-1; unclear D gene. Looked up from germline, CDR1 is SGHNT and CDR2 is YYREEE (reference sequence). CDR3 length: 12 amino acids. V was pared by 0 bases and J by 10 bases, with 8 bases between. CDR3 DNA: TGTGCCAGCAGCTTGGCCTTGGGGGAGCAGTTCTTC. Amino acid sequence: CASSLALGEQFF.

The J gene is TRBJ1-6, the V gene TRBV10-3; weak D call: TRBD1 (5 bases). CDR1 is ENHRY, CDR2 SYGVKD, per germline. Trimming stripped 10 bases from V and 8 bases from J, with 18 bases between. This CDR3 has 14 residues. The CDR3 here is CATGRGGADSPLHF. The CDR3, as DNA: TGTGCCACCGGTCGGGGGGGTGCAGATTCACCCCTCCACTTT.

The chain carries TRBV2 and TRBJ2-2; tentatively, D is TRBD1 (5 bases). The V end was cut by 7 bases, the J end by 6 bases, with 12 bases between. Germline lookup yields CDR1 SNHLY and CDR2 FYNNEI. This CDR3 is 13 amino acids long. This CDR3 is CASTGTRAGELFF. DNA of the CDR3: TGTGCCAGCACAGGCACCAGGGCCGGGGAGCTGTTTTTT.

The genes are TRBV5-4 and TRBJ2-3, with 11 bases identical to TRBD2. V trimming: 2 bases; J trimming: 1 base; junction bases outside the gene matches: 3. Germline-derived CDR1 and CDR2 are SGHNT and YYREEE (reference sequence). The CDR3 is 16 residues long. The CDR3, as DNA: TGTGCCAGCAGCTTTAGCGGGGGGGCCGGCACAGATACGCAGTATTTT. Translation: CASSFSGGAGTDTQYF.

The gene calls are TRBV1 and TRBJ1-2; the table assigns TRBD1, which was not confirmed against the DNA. TRBV1 is classified as a pseudogene. The CDR3 runs to 16 residues. The CDR3 here is CTSSTTGQPSNYGYTF. CDR3 nucleotide sequence: TGCACCAGCAGCACGACGGGACAGCCCTCTAACTATGGCTACACCTTC.

This chain links TRBV7-8 with TRBJ1-1, with D perhaps TRBD1 (6 bases). CDR3 length: 16 amino acids. Trimming shortened V by 2 bases and J by 4 bases, and 17 bases separated the two germline ends. Germline-derived CDR1 and CDR2 are SGHVS and FQNEAQ. DNA of the CDR3: TGTGCCAGCAGCTTATCGGACAGTAGGTTAGGCACTGAAGCTTTCTTT. Amino acid sequence: CASSLSDSRLGTEAFF.

The CDR3 DNA sequence: TGTGCCAGCAGTTACGGGACAGCGAACTATGGCTACACCTTC. This sequence encodes CASSYGTANYGYTF. This rearrangement joins TRBV6-6 to TRBJ1-2; 7 positions agree with TRBD1. CDR3 length: 14 amino acids. Germline CDR1 is MNHNY and CDR2 is SVGAGI (reference sequence). J was trimmed by 2 bases and V by 2 bases; bases with no gene match: 2.

The chain recombines TRBV7-9 with TRBJ2-6; a possible D gene is TRBD2 (6 bases). Germline assignment: CDR1 SEHNR and CDR2 FQNEAQ (reference sequence). Trimming pared 5 bases from V and 2 bases from J, leaving 16 bases between. The CDR3 is made up of 17 amino acids. CDR3: CASSAYPGEAGANVLTF. CDR3 coding DNA: TGTGCCAGCAGCGCGTATCCTGGGGAGGCTGGGGCCAACGTCCTGACTTTC.

As regards this clone: The same CDR3 is also encoded by other DNA sequences in this sample. This sequence joins TRBV6-5 and TRBJ2-7, with TRBD1 matching 8 bases. The V gene end was trimmed by 0 bases and the J gene end by 6 bases; junction bases not matched to a gene: 4. The length of the CDR3 is 14 residues. The germline V gene encodes CDR1 MNHEY and CDR2 SVGAGI. This CDR3 reads CASSYSGQGREQYF. The CDR3 DNA is TGTGCCAGCAGTTACTCCGGACAGGGCCGCGAGCAGTACTTC.

This chain links TRBV5-1 with TRBJ2-3; 8 bases line up with TRBD2. V trimming: 0 bases; J trimming: 0 bases; junction bases outside the gene matches: 6. The CDR3 has 17 residues. Looked up from germline, CDR1 is SGHRS and CDR2 is YFSETQ. The CDR3 sequence is CASSLGTLADSTDTQYF. The CDR3 nucleotides are TGCGCCAGCAGCTTGGGGACACTAGCGGATAGCACAGATACGCAGTATTTT.

This clone was observed a handful of times. The chain carries TRBV6-5 and TRBJ1-5; a weak D match, TRBD1 (6 bases). The CDR3 spans 11 residues. From germline, CDR1 is MNHEY and CDR2 SVGAGI. V was pared by 6 bases and J by 12 bases, with 12 bases between. This CDR3 is CASRGQGNQHF. In nucleotides, the CDR3 is TGTGCCAGCAGGGGACAAGGGAACCAGCATTTT.

The chain employs TRBV6-1 and TRBJ1-1, with D maybe TRBD1 (6 bases). This CDR3 comprises 12 residues. In germline, CDR1 is MNHNS, CDR2 SASEGT. V was trimmed by 9 bases and J by 1 base, leaving 9 bases between them. CDR3 sequence reads: CASGQRNTEAFF. DNA for the CDR3: TGTGCCAGTGGACAGAGGAACACTGAAGCTTTCTTT.

The chain is built from TRBV7-9 and TRBJ1-4; 9 bases agree with TRBD1. The trim removed 5 bases at V and 7 bases at J, leaving 14 bases unmatched. CDR1 SEHNR and CDR2 FQNEAQ come from the germline V gene (reference sequence). The CDR3 has 17 amino acids. CDR3 in DNA: TGTGCCAGCAGCCGCCGTCCCGGGACAGGGTTATTTGAAAAACTGTTTTTT. It is translated as CASSRRPGTGLFEKLFF.

The rearrangement uses TRBV5-1 and TRBJ2-3, with TRBD1 identical over 7 bases. The ends lost 4 bases at V and 5 bases at J; junction bases unmatched: 13. This CDR3 spans 16 amino acids. Germline-derived CDR1 and CDR2 are SGHRS and YFSETQ. CDR3 DNA: TGCGCCAGCAGCCCCCCCTCTACAGGGGTGGTAGATACGCAGTATTTT. Its protein product is CASSPPSTGVVDTQYF.

With respect to this clone: Other DNA sequences in this specimen translate into the identical CDR3. The rearrangement joins TRBV5-1 to TRBJ2-2; 11 positions match TRBD1. The CDR3 runs to 16 residues. Germline V gene data show CDR1 as SGHRS and CDR2 as YFSETQ. Trimming removed 4 bases from V and 1 base from J; junction bases left unmatched: 3. The CDR3 loop reads CASSAGQGVNTGELFF. The CDR3, as DNA: TGCGCCAGCAGCGCGGGACAGGGGGTGAACACCGGGGAGCTGTTTTTT.

The chain joins TRBV2 to TRBJ1-5; D is possibly TRBD1 (6 bases). Germline CDR1 reads SNHLY; CDR2 reads FYNNEI. V lost 7 bases to trimming and J lost 4 bases, with 11 bases between them. The CDR3 totals 13 residues. This CDR3 reads CASKAGVNQPQHF. The CDR3 DNA sequence: TGTGCCAGCAAGGCAGGGGTTAATCAGCCCCAGCATTTT.

This chain joins TRBV19 and TRBJ1-4; D is uncertain. The CDR3 has 14 amino acids. The V and J ends lost 6 bases and 0 bases respectively, with 8 bases between them. Germline V gene data show CDR1 as LNHDA and CDR2 as SQIVND (reference sequence). Here the CDR3 DNA reads TGTGCCAGTAGCCCAATTGCAACTAATGAAAAACTGTTTTTT. Translating it yields CASSPIATNEKLFF.

The chain joins TRBV7-2 to TRBJ1-2, with D perhaps matching TRBD1 (5 bases). V lost 1 base and J 6 bases, leaving 18 bases between the germline ends. The CDR3 sequence is 16 residues long. Germline assignment: CDR1 SGHTA and CDR2 FQGNSA. Here the CDR3 DNA reads TGTGCCAGCAGCTTAGGTGGAAGAGTAGGGACCAATGGCTACACCTTC. It is translated as CASSLGGRVGTNGYTF.

The J gene is TRBJ1-2, the V gene TRBV19; D gene unclear. Germline CDR1 LNHDA, CDR2 SQIVND (reference sequence). The length of the CDR3 is 15 residues. V was cut by 1 base and J by 8 bases, with 17 bases left in between. The CDR3 loop is CASSIAPGVSGGYTF. The CDR3 DNA follows: TGTGCCAGTAGTATAGCCCCGGGTGTGTCGGGCGGCTACACCTTC.

The genes are TRBV19 and TRBJ1-5; no definite D call. Germline values: CDR1 LNHDA, CDR2 SQIVND (reference sequence). This CDR3 has 14 amino acids. V was cut by 3 bases and J by 0 bases, with 6 bases left in between. DNA of the CDR3: TGTGCCAGTAGTATTCCTTATAGCAATCAGCCCCAGCATTTT. Amino acid sequence: CASSIPYSNQPQHF. Full variable domain (outside the CDR3, taken from reference TRBV19 and TRBJ1-5): DGGITQSPKYLFRKEGQNVTLSCEQNLNHDAMYWYRQDPGQGLRLIYYSQIVNDFQKGDIAEGYSVSREKKESFPLTVTSAQKNPTAFYLCASSIPYSNQPQHFGDGTRLSIL.

The rearrangement links TRBV5-1 to TRBJ1-1, with D perhaps matching TRBD1 (5 bases). The V and J ends lost 5 bases and 1 base respectively, with 12 bases between them. CDR1 is SGHRS, CDR2 YFSETQ, per germline. This CDR3 has 14 amino acids. The CDR3 loop is CASSSEGPNTEAFF. The DNA for the CDR3 is TGCGCCAGCAGTAGTGAGGGGCCGAACACTGAAGCTTTCTTT.

The chain recombines TRBV28 with TRBJ2-2; unclear D gene. With 6 bases removed from V and 4 bases from J, the gap between germline ends came to 9 bases. Germline loops: CDR1 MDHEN, CDR2 SYDVKM. The CDR3 runs 13 residues. The CDR3 sequence: CASSGPSTGELFF. The CDR3 coding sequence is TGTGCCAGCAGCGGGCCCTCCACCGGGGAGCTGTTTTTT.

This chain joins TRBV23-1 and TRBJ2-5; no firm D call. TRBV23-1 is flagged as an ORF with uncertain function. V lost 1 base and J lost 2, with 8 bases in between. The CDR3 has 14 amino acids. The CDR3 nucleotides read TGCGCCAGCAGTCAATTCGGGTTACAAGAGACCCAGTACTTC. It yields the protein CASSQFGLQETQYF.

The gene calls are TRBV7-8 and TRBJ2-3, with D uncertain. The germline CDR1 and CDR2 sequences are SGHVS and FQNEAQ. V was cut by 5 bases and J by 3 bases, with 15 bases left in between. This CDR3 spans 15 amino acids. The CDR3 reads CASSTRNPPTDTQYF. CDR3 sequence (DNA): TGTGCCAGCAGCACAAGGAACCCCCCTACAGATACGCAGTATTTT.

V gene TRBV4-1 combines with J gene TRBJ2-3; 7 nucleotides agree with TRBD2. CDR1 and CDR2 from the germline V gene are MGHRA and YSYEKL. V trimming: 1 base; J trimming: 1 base; junction bases outside the gene matches: 8. The CDR3 has 17 amino acids. CDR3 sequence: CASSQVNQRGGTDTQYF. The CDR3 nucleotides read TGCGCCAGCAGCCAAGTTAACCAGCGGGGAGGCACAGATACGCAGTATTTT.

The rearrangement uses TRBV10-3 and TRBJ2-1, with 14 bases matching TRBD2. CDR1 is ENHRY, CDR2 SYGVKD, per germline. The CDR3 extends over 16 amino acids. V shed 3 bases, J shed 5 bases, and the junction held 3 bases outside the gene matches. As DNA, the CDR3 is TGTGCCATCAGTGACCCGGGACTAGCGGGGGACAATGAGCAGTTCTTC. This encodes CAISDPGLAGDNEQFF.

V gene TRBV19 combines with J gene TRBJ2-7; D tentatively reads TRBD1 or TRBD2 (6 bases each). This CDR3 spans 14 amino acids. Germline loops: CDR1 LNHDA, CDR2 SQIVND (reference sequence). The V and J ends lost 1 base and 3 bases respectively, with 10 bases between them. CDR3 nucleotides: TGTGCCAGTAGTATAGCTGGAGGGGGCTACGAGCAGTACTTC. The encoded protein is CASSIAGGGYEQYF. Drawing the rest from reference TRBV19 and TRBJ2-7, the complete variable domain is DGGITQSPKYLFRKEGQNVTLSCEQNLNHDAMYWYRQDPGQGLRLIYYSQIVNDFQKGDIAEGYSVSREKKESFPLTVTSAQKNPTAFYLCASSIAGGGYEQYFGPGTRLTVT.

The genes are TRBV18 and TRBJ1-1; perhaps TRBD1 as D (6 bases). V was clipped by 2 bases and J by 6 bases, with 16 bases between them. Germline V lookup: CDR1 KGHSH, CDR2 LQKENI. CDR3 length equals 15 residues. CDR3 sequence (DNA): TGTGCCAGCTCACCAAATTCAGGGGCTGGAGCTGAAGCTTTCTTT. Translated: CASSPNSGAGAEAFF.